This T cell receptor beta chain was profiled in a study of blood T cell repertoires in COVID-19. Study background: Whether acute or convalescent, the COVID-19 samples came from the United States, Italy and Spain. Nucleic acid was either cDNA or gDNA, and it came from T cells, B-cell-depleted T cells, or PBMCs.

Sequencing used immunoSEQ multiplex PCR; TCRdb keeps in-frame clones, though not all of them. Counted here are 350,000 or so clones, about 88% occurring once; the ten biggest clones make up 1%. In terms of age and location, participants ranged from roughly 18 to 90 years and lived in about 25 US areas. A case of COVID-19 had been met by exposed participants within 2 weeks before study entry. This receptor was taken from a young woman who had been exposed to COVID-19. The sequencing sample was made of PBMCs or T cells enriched from blood (not recorded which).

The CDR3 nucleotides read TGCAGTGTTGCGGAGCGGTACGAGCAGTACTTC. Its protein product is CSVAERYEQYF. The V gene is TRBV20-1, the J gene TRBJ2-7; D is possibly TRBD2 (5 bases). Germline CDR1 is DFQATT and CDR2 is SNEGSKA (reference sequence). The V gene lost 7 bases and the J gene lost 4 bases, with 11 bases spanning the gap. This CDR3 contains 11 residues.